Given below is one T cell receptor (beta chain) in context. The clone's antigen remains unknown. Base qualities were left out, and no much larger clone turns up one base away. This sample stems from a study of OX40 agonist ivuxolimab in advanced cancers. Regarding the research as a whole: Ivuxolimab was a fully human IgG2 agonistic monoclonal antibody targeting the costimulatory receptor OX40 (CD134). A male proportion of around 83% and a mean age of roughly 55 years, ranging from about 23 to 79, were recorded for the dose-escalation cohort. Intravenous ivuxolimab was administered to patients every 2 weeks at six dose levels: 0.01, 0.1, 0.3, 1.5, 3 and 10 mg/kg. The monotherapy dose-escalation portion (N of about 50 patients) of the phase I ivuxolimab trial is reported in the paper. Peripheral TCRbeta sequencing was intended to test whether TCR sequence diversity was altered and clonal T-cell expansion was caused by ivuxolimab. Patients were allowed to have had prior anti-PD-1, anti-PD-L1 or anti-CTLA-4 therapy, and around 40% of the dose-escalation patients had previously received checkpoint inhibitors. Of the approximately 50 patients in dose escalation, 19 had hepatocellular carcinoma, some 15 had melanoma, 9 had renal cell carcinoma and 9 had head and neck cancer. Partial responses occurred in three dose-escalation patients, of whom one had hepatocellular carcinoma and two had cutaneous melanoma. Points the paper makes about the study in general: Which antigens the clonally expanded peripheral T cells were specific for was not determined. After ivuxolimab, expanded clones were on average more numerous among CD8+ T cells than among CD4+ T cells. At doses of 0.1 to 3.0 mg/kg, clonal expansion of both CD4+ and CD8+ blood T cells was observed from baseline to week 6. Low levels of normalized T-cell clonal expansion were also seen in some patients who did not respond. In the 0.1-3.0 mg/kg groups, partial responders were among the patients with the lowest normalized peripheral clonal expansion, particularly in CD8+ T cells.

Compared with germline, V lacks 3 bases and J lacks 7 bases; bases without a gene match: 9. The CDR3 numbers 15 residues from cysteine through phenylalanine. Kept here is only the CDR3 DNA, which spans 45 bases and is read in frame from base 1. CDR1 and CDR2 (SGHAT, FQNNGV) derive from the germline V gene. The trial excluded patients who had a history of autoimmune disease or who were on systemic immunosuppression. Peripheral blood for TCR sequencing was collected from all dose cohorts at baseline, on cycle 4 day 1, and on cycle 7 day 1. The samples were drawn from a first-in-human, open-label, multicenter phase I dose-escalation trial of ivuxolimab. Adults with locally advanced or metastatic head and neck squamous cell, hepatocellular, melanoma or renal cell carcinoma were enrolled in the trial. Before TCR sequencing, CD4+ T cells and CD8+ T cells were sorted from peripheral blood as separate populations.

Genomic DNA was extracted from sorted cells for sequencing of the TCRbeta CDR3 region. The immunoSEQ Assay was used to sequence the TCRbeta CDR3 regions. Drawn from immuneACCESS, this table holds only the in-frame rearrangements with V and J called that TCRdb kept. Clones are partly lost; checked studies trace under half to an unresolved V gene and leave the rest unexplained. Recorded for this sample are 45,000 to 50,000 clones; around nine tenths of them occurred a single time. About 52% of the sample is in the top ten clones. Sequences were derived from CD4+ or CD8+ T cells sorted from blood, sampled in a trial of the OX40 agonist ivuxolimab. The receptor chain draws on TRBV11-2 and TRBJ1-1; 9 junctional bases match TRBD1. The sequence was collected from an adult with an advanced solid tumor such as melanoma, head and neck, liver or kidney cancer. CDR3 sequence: CASSFTGTGMFEAFF. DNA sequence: TGTGCCAGCAGCTTCACCGGGACAGGGATGTTTGAAGCTTTCTTT.